The next 20 T cell receptor beta chains were all read from a single sample in a study of blood T cell repertoires in COVID-19. Sequenced by immunoSEQ multiplex PCR; TCRdb stores in-frame clones only, minus some. The data hold 100,000 or so clones, with roughly 80% observed a single time. The sequencing input was peripheral blood. The receptors here all came from a man aged 55-75 years with active or convalescent COVID-19.

CDR3 nucleotides: TGTGCCAGCAGCTTAGCGGGTAGCGGGAGGGGCAATGAGCAGTTCTTC. It translates to CASSLAGSGRGNEQFF. The chain uses TRBV7-9 and TRBJ2-1; 11 bases line up with TRBD2. Looked up from germline, CDR1 is SEHNR and CDR2 is FQNEAQ (reference sequence). CDR3 size: 16 residues. Unmatched junction bases numbered 4, after V lost 0 bases and J lost 6 bases.

The V and J genes are TRBV3-1 (or the pseudogene TRBV3-2) and TRBJ1-2, with TRBD1 identical over 8 bases. Germline CDR1 is LGHDT and CDR2 is YNNKEL (reference sequence). The CDR3 consists of 14 residues. The J segment lost 5 bases and the V segment lost 6 bases, leaving 8 bases of the junction unmatched. As DNA, the CDR3 is TGTGCCAGCAGTCCTACAGGGGGAGGGTATGGCTACACCTTC. Translation: CASSPTGGGYGYTF.

V and J are TRBV9 and TRBJ2-3, with 11 bases matching TRBD2. J gave up 0 bases and V 3 bases, and 3 bases lay outside the gene matches. Germline V gene data show CDR1 as SGDLS and CDR2 as YYNGEE. This CDR3 is built from 16 residues. The CDR3 DNA reads TGTGCCAGCAGCGCCACTAGCGGGAGTAGCACAGATACGCAGTATTTT. Protein sequence: CASSATSGSSTDTQYF.

The chain has TRBV5-6 and TRBJ2-7, with 9 bases aligning to TRBD1. Germline assignment: CDR1 SGHDT and CDR2 YYEEEE. The CDR3 spans 13 residues. In DNA, the CDR3 is TGTGCCAGCAGCCGTACCACAGGGGGCCATATAAGGGTC. It codes for CASSRTTGGHIRV.

Here the CDR3 DNA reads TGTGCCAGCAGCTTGCGACAGGGTCCGTACAATGAGCAGTTCTTC. Translated, it gives CASSLRQGPYNEQFF. V and J are TRBV7-3 and TRBJ2-1, with 7 positions matching TRBD1. The germline V gene encodes CDR1 SGHTA and CDR2 FQGTGA. The CDR3 has 15 amino acids. Unmatched junction bases numbered 6, after V lost 3 bases and J lost 4 bases.

The V and J genes are TRBV12-3 or TRBV12-4 and TRBJ1-6; no clear D gene. V shed 7 bases and J shed 9 bases, with 10 bases lying between them. This CDR3 comprises 12 residues. CDR3 residues: CASTRPGSPLHF. The CDR3 DNA reads TGTGCCAGCACCCGCCCGGGTTCACCCCTCCACTTT.

The gene calls are TRBV5-4 and TRBJ2-3, with 9 positions matching TRBD1. The CDR3 totals 15 residues. The ends lost 5 bases at V and 2 bases at J; junction bases unmatched: 6. Germline V gene sequence: CDR1 SGHNT, CDR2 YYREEE (reference sequence). The CDR3 is CASRLDRGTTDTQYF. In DNA form, the CDR3 reads TGTGCCAGCAGACTCGACAGGGGGACCACAGATACGCAGTATTTT.

This chain uses TRBV19 with TRBJ1-1, with 8 nucleotides matching TRBD1. In germline, CDR1 is LNHDA, CDR2 SQIVND (reference sequence). The V and J ends lost 4 bases and 2 bases, in that order; junction bases with no gene match: 15. CDR3 length: 18 amino acids. The CDR3 coding sequence is TGTGCCAGTAGTAAAATGGCTGGGGGACAGGTCCCAAACACTGAAGCTTTCTTT. Its protein is CASSKMAGGQVPNTEAFF.

The chain carries TRBV21-1 and TRBJ1-2; the table's TRBD1 call for D was not verified on the DNA. TRBV21-1 is a known pseudogene. This CDR3 is 15 amino acids long. In DNA, the CDR3 is TGTGCCAGCAGCAAAAAGATGGGCAGGGGCCATGGCTACACCTTC. This encodes CASSKKMGRGHGYTF.

This clone turned up a few times. The chain combines TRBV7-2 with TRBJ2-2; unclear D gene. Trimming took 2 bases from V and 4 from J, leaving 8 bases between them. Germline CDR1 is SGHTA and CDR2 is FQGNSA. CDR3 length: 14 amino acids. CDR3 in DNA: TGTGCCAGCAGCTTAACACATCTCACCGGGGAGCTGTTTTTT. The encoded protein is CASSLTHLTGELFF. Full variable domain (remainder filled in from reference TRBV7-2 and TRBJ2-2): GAGVSQSPSNKVTEKGKDVELRCDPISGHTALYWYRQSLGQGLEFLIYFQGNSAPDKSGLPSDRFSAERTGGSVSTLTIQRTQQEDSAVYLCASSLTHLTGELFFGEGSRLTVL.

A remark on this clone: One base away lies a much larger clone, so this may be a sequencing read error. This sequence joins TRBV5-8 and TRBJ2-6; possibly TRBD2 for D (6 bases). CDR1 and CDR2 from the germline V gene are SGHTS and YDEGEE. V lost 4 bases and J 0 bases, leaving 14 bases between the germline ends. The CDR3 covers 17 residues. CDR3 region: CASSTGLLTSGANVLTF. As DNA, the CDR3 is TGTGCCAGCAGCACGGGACTTTTGACCTCTGGGGCCAACGTCCTGACTTTC.

The gene calls are TRBV5-1 and TRBJ1-3; weak D call: TRBD1 (6 bases). V lost 0 bases to trimming and J lost 2 bases, with 6 bases between them. Germline V gene sequence: CDR1 SGHRS, CDR2 YFSETQ. The CDR3 is made up of 14 amino acids. The CDR3 DNA reads TGCGCCAGCAGCTTGGACAGGGCTGGAAACACCATATATTTT. Its translation is CASSLDRAGNTIYF.

This clone has at least ten counts. The rearrangement uses TRBV4-2 and TRBJ2-3; 7 positions match TRBD1. CDR3 size: 13 residues. CDR1 LGHNA and CDR2 YNFKEQ come from the germline V gene. V shed 2 bases and J 5 bases; nucleotides not matched to a gene: 1. This chain's CDR3 is CASSQRQGDTQYF. In nucleotides, the CDR3 is TGTGCCAGCAGCCAACGACAGGGAGATACGCAGTATTTT.

V and J are TRBV5-3 and TRBJ2-1, with D possibly matching TRBD2 (5 bases). TRBV5-3 is recorded as an ORF, its role being uncertain. This CDR3 is built from 16 residues. V was shortened by 6 bases and J by 1 base, with 17 bases between the two germline ends. CDR3 sequence reads: CARTRHAGLSYNEQFF. The CDR3 nucleotides are TGTGCCAGAACCCGCCACGCGGGCCTGTCCTACAATGAGCAGTTCTTC.

The V call is TRBV19, the J call TRBJ1-1; no clear D gene. The CDR3 sequence is 13 residues long. Per germline, CDR1 LNHDA and CDR2 SQIVND (reference sequence). V was pared by 5 bases and J by 1 base, with 8 bases between. In nucleotides, the CDR3 is TGTGCCAGTAGTGTCGGGAGGAACACTGAAGCTTTCTTT. This encodes CASSVGRNTEAFF.

The chain combines TRBV6-2 or TRBV6-3 with TRBJ2-3; D might be TRBD2 (6 bases). The CDR3 is 14 residues long. Germline V gives CDR1 MNHEY, CDR2 SVGEGT. The V end was cut by 2 bases, the J end by 2 bases, with 8 bases between. CDR3 sequence reads: CASSYGGATDTQYF. The CDR3 DNA follows: TGTGCCAGCAGTTACGGAGGGGCCACAGATACGCAGTATTTT.

The chain couples TRBV9 to TRBJ2-1; D remains unclear. Trimming took off 0 bases at V and 1 base at J, with 11 bases between the two ends. Germline lookup yields CDR1 SGDLS and CDR2 YYNGEE. CDR3 size: 16 residues. The CDR3 is CASSVASDSSYNEQFF. The CDR3, as DNA: TGTGCCAGCAGCGTAGCAAGCGATTCGTCCTACAATGAGCAGTTCTTC.

The rearrangement joins TRBV12-3 or TRBV12-4 to TRBJ1-1; no clear D. Trimming left V 4 bases short and J 2 bases short, with 8 bases between. CDR3 length equals 13 residues. This CDR3 is CASSWRGNTEAFF. The CDR3 DNA reads TGTGCCAGCAGTTGGAGAGGTAACACTGAAGCTTTCTTT.

V gene TRBV6-2 or TRBV6-3 combines with J gene TRBJ2-5; possibly TRBD2 for D (6 bases). V was pared by 0 bases and J by 4 bases, with 21 bases between. The CDR3 is made up of 18 amino acids. Germline CDR1 is MNHEY and CDR2 is SVGEGT. The CDR3 protein is CASSYSPTASARRETQYF. The CDR3 DNA is TGTGCCAGCAGTTACTCGCCTACCGCTAGCGCGAGGAGAGAGACCCAGTACTTC.

This chain links TRBV4-1 with TRBJ2-7; tentative D call: TRBD1 (6 bases). Deletions cut 0 bases from V and 0 bases from J, with 9 bases between. Germline V gene data show CDR1 as MGHRA and CDR2 as YSYEKL. The CDR3 loop spans 15 amino acids. CDR3 bases: TGCGCCAGCAGCCAAGATAACAGGGACTCCTACGAGCAGTACTTC. It yields the protein CASSQDNRDSYEQYF.